Below are 18 T cell receptor beta chains sequenced from a single sample in a study of T cells in Graves' hyperthyroidism and ophthalmopathy. What was amplified from RNA transcripts were TCR beta CDR3 regions. When the TCR CDR3 underwent first-round RT-PCR, the HTBI primer set was used. Each CDR3 protein gets one entry after TCRdb re-called the multiplex PCR reads with MiXCR. The data contain just over 550,000 distinct CDR3 sequences, about 45% of them singletons. Sequencing was done on a sample of peripheral blood or thyroid tissue (not recorded which). The receptors come from a woman aged 18-29 years with Graves' hyperthyroidism.

This clonotype was detected ten times or more. The chain carries TRBV2 and TRBJ1-2; 7 bases fit TRBD1. The CDR3 covers 15 residues. Germline loops: CDR1 SNHLY, CDR2 FYNNEI. J lost 1 base, V lost 4 bases, and 6 bases had no gene match. CDR3 DNA: TGTGCCAGCAGTGCTGGGACAGTATTTAACTATGGCTACACCTTC. Translation: CASSAGTVFNYGYTF.

This chain joins TRBV15 and TRBJ1-4, with D tentatively TRBD1 (6 bases). Between the trimmed V and J ends, which lost 1 base and 10 bases, there was a span of 13 bases. This CDR3 is 14 amino acids long. CDR1 LNHNV and CDR2 YYDKDF come from the germline V gene (reference sequence). The DNA of the CDR3 is TGTGCCACCAGCAGAGGACAGGAGGGCGTAAAACTGTTTTTT. Encoded protein: CATSRGQEGVKLFF.

The V gene is TRBV2, the J gene TRBJ1-2; D is undetermined. The CDR3 has 11 amino acids. V lost 8 bases to trimming and J lost 6 bases, with 10 bases between them. Germline V lookup: CDR1 SNHLY, CDR2 FYNNEI. The CDR3, as DNA: TGTGCCAGCGGAGGCCTAGATGGCTACACCTTC. It translates to CASGGLDGYTF.

Comments on this clonotype: A much larger clone lies a single base off, so this may be a read error. The rearrangement uses TRBV24-1 and TRBJ1-3; possibly TRBD1 for D (5 bases). The germline V gene encodes CDR1 KGHDR and CDR2 SFDVKD. V was cut by 11 bases and J by 0 bases, with 13 bases left in between. The CDR3 extends over 14 amino acids. CDR3 sequence (DNA): TGTGCCAGCAGCCCCAGGGTCTCTGGAAACACCATATATTTT. It encodes CASSPRVSGNTIYF.

This clonotype was seen many times. The genes are TRBV29-1 and TRBJ1-2; D not resolved. This CDR3 region has 12 residues. Trimming removed 4 bases from V and 4 bases from J, with 10 bases in between. The germline V gene has CDR1 SQVTM and CDR2 ANQGSEA. The CDR3 DNA follows: TGCAGCGTTGGAACCGGAGGCTATGGCTACACCTTC. The encoded protein is CSVGTGGYGYTF.

This clonotype was seen at least ten times. The rearrangement uses TRBV5-1 and TRBJ2-7, with D unresolved. CDR1 is SGHRS and CDR2 is YFSETQ in the germline V gene. This CDR3 contains 12 residues. V gave up 7 bases and J gave up 7 bases, with 15 bases separating them. The CDR3 DNA follows: TGCGCCAGCGTGAACTACGATGGGGAGCAGTACTTC. Translating gives CASVNYDGEQYF.

The genes are TRBV2 and TRBJ1-5, with D unclear. The germline CDR1 and CDR2 sequences are SNHLY and FYNNEI. Trimming removed 4 bases at V and 2 bases at J, with 15 bases between. The CDR3 totals 16 residues. The CDR3 is CASSGTMARGNQPQHF. DNA of the CDR3: TGTGCCAGCAGTGGGACGATGGCGAGGGGCAATCAGCCCCAGCATTTT.

On this clonotype itself: No conserved phenylalanine or tryptophan is present at the end of the CDR3, so a read error is the likely explanation. Because the CDR3's place on the DNA is in doubt, the DNA is left out and the CDR3 is given as listed by TCRdb. This chain connects TRBV7-9 to TRBJ2-7; no check of the table's D call, TRBD2, against the DNA was made. The CDR3 spans 8 residues, counting both ends. Germline CDR1 SEHNR, CDR2 FQNEAQ (reference sequence). The CDR3 here is CASSPRET.

This chain joins TRBV14 and TRBJ2-7; D is possibly TRBD1 (5 bases). Trimming took off 4 bases at V and 1 base at J, with 8 bases between the two ends. The CDR3 contains 13 residues. The germline V gene encodes CDR1 SGHDN and CDR2 FVKESK. CDR3 nucleotide sequence: TGTGCCAGCAGCCTGACAGAGTCCTACGAGCAGTACTTC. Residues: CASSLTESYEQYF.

The J gene is TRBJ2-7, the V gene TRBV12-5, with D perhaps assigned TRBD1 or TRBD2 (5 bases each). From germline, CDR1 is LGHNT and CDR2 FRNRAP. The germline V and J ends were trimmed by 0 bases and 7 bases, with 13 bases remaining between them. The CDR3 spans 14 residues. CDR3 sequence reads: CASGLVLRGVEQYF. DNA of the CDR3: TGTGCTAGTGGTTTGGTCCTCAGAGGGGTTGAGCAGTACTTC.

V is TRBV9 and J is TRBJ2-2, with 11 positions matching TRBD2. V dropped 4 bases and J dropped 8; count of bases not matched to a gene: 1. Per the germline V gene, CDR1 is SGDLS and CDR2 is YYNGEE. The CDR3 sequence is 13 residues long. CDR3 nucleotides: TGTGCCAGCAGCACTAGCGGGAGAGGGGAGCTGTTTTTT. This translates into CASSTSGRGELFF.

The chain uses TRBV15 and TRBJ2-7; 9 bases fit TRBD1. Germline V gene lookup returns CDR1 LNHNV and CDR2 YYDKDF (reference sequence). The J segment lost 7 bases and the V segment lost 0 bases, leaving 4 bases of the junction unmatched. The CDR3 consists of 14 residues. CDR3 sequence (DNA): TGTGCCACCAGCAGAGAACAGGGGGCTGGGGAGCAGTACTTC. This codes for CATSREQGAGEQYF.

This clonotype appeared a few times. The rearrangement joins TRBV5-1 to TRBJ1-2; no definite D call. Germline V gene data show CDR1 as SGHRS and CDR2 as YFSETQ. V lost 5 bases and J 0 bases, leaving 11 bases between the germline ends. The CDR3 contains 14 residues. In DNA, the CDR3 is TGCGCCAGCAGACCCAACGCGGCTAACTATGGCTACACCTTC. Its translation: CASRPNAANYGYTF.

The chain links TRBV20-1 to TRBJ1-5; D uncertain. Germline CDR1 DFQATT, CDR2 SNEGSKA (reference sequence). The CDR3 is made up of 12 amino acids. The V end lost 6 bases, the J end lost 4 bases, and 10 bases lay between the germline ends. The CDR3 region is CSALRHNQPQHF. The CDR3 nucleotides read TGCAGTGCATTGAGGCATAATCAGCCCCAGCATTTT.

The V call is TRBV2, the J call TRBJ2-7, with TRBD1 matching over 8 bases. The junction had 4 bases not matched to a gene; V was cut back by 8 bases and J by 1 base. CDR1 is SNHLY and CDR2 is FYNNEI in the germline V gene. This CDR3 is built from 13 residues. Written as DNA, the CDR3 is TGTGCCAGCCAGACAGGGGATTCCTACGAGCAGTACTTC. It codes for CASQTGDSYEQYF.

The V gene is TRBV9, the J gene TRBJ1-1; TRBD1 is a possible D gene (5 bases). This CDR3 is built from 15 residues. CDR1 and CDR2 (germline): SGDLS, YYNGEE. The V end was cut by 3 bases, the J end by 0 bases, with 12 bases between. The chain's CDR3 is CASSEPGGVNTEAFF. CDR3 sequence (DNA): TGTGCCAGCAGCGAACCCGGGGGAGTGAACACTGAAGCTTTCTTT. Full variable domain (remainder filled in from reference TRBV9 and TRBJ1-1): DSGVTQTPKHLITATGQRVTLRCSPRSGDLSVYWYQQSLDQGLQFLIQYYNGEERAKGNILERFSAQQFPDLHSELNLSSLELGDSALYFCASSEPGGVNTEAFFGQGTRLTVV.

This clonotype occurred many times. V usage is TRBV15 and J usage is TRBJ2-7, with D perhaps TRBD2 (6 bases). This CDR3 spans 15 amino acids. Deletions cut 1 base from V and 6 bases from J, with 16 bases between. CDR1 is LNHNV and CDR2 is YYDKDF in the germline V gene (reference sequence). CDR3 in amino acids: CATSRGRDSFPEQYF. The CDR3 DNA follows: TGTGCCACCAGCAGAGGTCGGGACTCTTTTCCCGAGCAGTACTTC.

This clonotype was picked up a small number of times. The rearrangement links TRBV6-5 to TRBJ2-5; 7 bases fit TRBD1. The germline V gene encodes CDR1 MNHEY and CDR2 SVGAGI. The CDR3 consists of 15 residues. V trimming: 4 bases; J trimming: 2 bases; junction bases outside the gene matches: 7. CDR3 nucleotide sequence: TGTGCCAGCAGTTCAACTTGGACAGGACAAGAGACCCAGTACTTC. It yields the protein CASSSTWTGQETQYF.